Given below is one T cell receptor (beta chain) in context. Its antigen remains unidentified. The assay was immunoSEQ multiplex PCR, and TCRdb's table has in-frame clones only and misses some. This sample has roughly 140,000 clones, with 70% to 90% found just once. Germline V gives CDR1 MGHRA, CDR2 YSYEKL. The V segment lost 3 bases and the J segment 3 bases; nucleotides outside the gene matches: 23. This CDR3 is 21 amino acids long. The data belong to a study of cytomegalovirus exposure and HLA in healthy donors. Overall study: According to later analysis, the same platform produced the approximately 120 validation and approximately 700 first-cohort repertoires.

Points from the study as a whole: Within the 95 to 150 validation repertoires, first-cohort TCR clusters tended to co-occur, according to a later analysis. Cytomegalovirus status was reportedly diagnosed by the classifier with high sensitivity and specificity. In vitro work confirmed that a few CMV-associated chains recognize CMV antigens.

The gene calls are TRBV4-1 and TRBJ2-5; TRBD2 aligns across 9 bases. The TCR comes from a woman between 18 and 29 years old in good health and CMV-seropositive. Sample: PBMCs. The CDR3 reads CASSQRLLAGHLSSIKETQYF. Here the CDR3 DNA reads TGCGCCAGCAGCCAGAGGCTTCTAGCGGGACACCTCTCATCCATTAAAGAGACCCAGTACTTC.